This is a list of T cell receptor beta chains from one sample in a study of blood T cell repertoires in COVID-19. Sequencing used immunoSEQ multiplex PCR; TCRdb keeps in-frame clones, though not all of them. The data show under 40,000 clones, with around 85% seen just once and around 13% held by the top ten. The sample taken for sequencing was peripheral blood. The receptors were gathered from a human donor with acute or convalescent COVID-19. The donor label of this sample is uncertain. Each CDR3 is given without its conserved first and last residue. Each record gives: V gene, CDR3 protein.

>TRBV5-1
ASRSDPRSGYT
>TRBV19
ASSTQHSESYGYT
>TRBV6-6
ASSYPEMDEKLF
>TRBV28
ASSPWTGGNPSNQPQH
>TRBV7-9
ASSLATGVEQY
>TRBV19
ASSIALTGNDGYT
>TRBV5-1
ASSLIAGLLNDYNEQF
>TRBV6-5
ASGAQSDTQY
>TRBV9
ASSRTGEYGYT
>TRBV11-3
ASSSREGGEKLF
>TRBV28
ASSSPTGGQPQH
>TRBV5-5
ASSLNRALGQPQH
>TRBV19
ASSTAGDYGYT
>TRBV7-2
ASSLAQGAQPQH
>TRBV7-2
ASSFFTGPSGNTIY